This record concerns one T cell receptor (beta chain) sequence. Ten or more counts support this clonotype. It has no known antigen specificity. No much larger clonotype is one base removed from it; base qualities were not supplied. The sample belongs to a study of T-cell reconstitution after alpha-beta-depleted transplantation in children (dated by TCRdb to 2016 to 2018). Background on the whole study: Using TCR repertoire profiling, the study followed T-cell immune reconstitution in a quantitative way in children after TCRalphabeta/CD19-depleted allogeneic hematopoietic cell transplantation. What the research found in general, with its limitations: About two months after transplant, the apparently early recovery of alphabetaT-cell counts reportedly depended on just several hundred clones that had expanded rapidly and came from non-depleted graft cells. In some patients, high TCRbeta diversity at day 60 was attributed to recipient T cells and intrathymic progenitors that had survived conditioning. Hyperexpanded clone frequencies declined over subsequent months; after one year, T-cell counts and TCRbeta diversity were mostly attributed to newly produced T cells.

The sample's treatment or condition label, in plain terms: allogeneic hematopoietic cell transplantation with graft depleted of TCRalphabeta T cells and CD19 B cells. TCRalphabeta/CD19-depleted allogeneic hematopoietic cell grafts were given to the transplant recipients, all of whom were children. Library preparation used PCR. TCRdb records Illumina HiSeq 2500 as the sequencer. Molecular barcoding was employed in the preparation of TCR libraries, with unique molecular identifiers being used to normalize TCRbeta repertoire quantification. Through fastp at Q25 and MiXCR, TCRdb rebuilt clones from the public reads, retaining in-frame beta chains. Rows merge per CDR3 protein into single entries with the most common DNA and genes. The sample table lists about 250,000 distinct CDR3 sequences, 20% to 30% of them with a count of one. Of the sample, more than 4.5% is held by the ten largest clones. As encoded in the germline V gene (reference sequence), CDR1 is LGHDT while CDR2 is YNNKEL. V and J are truncated by 2 bases and 3 bases respectively, leaving an intervening sequence of 2 bases. From its cysteine to its phenylalanine, the CDR3 spans 12 amino acids. The only DNA kept is the CDR3, 36 bases in frame from the first base.

This chain joins TRBV3-1 to TRBJ1-5, with the D gene uncertain. The sample consisted of PBMCs, mostly from graft donor cells, taken 360 days after TCRalphabeta/CD19-depleted stem cell transplant. This TCR was recovered from a female patient aged 2-9 years who had a stem cell transplant for congenital amegakaryocytic thrombocytopenia, so the T cells may come from the graft donor. The nucleotides are TGTGCCAGCAGCCAAAACAATCAGCCCCAGCATTTT. This sequence encodes CASSQNNQPQHF.